A single sample gave rise to the 20 T cell receptor beta chains below, sequenced in a study of OX40 agonist ivuxolimab in advanced cancers. Using immunoSEQ multiplex PCR, the repertoire was profiled, and TCRdb retains in-frame clones only, with some absent. This table has tens of thousands of clones, 70% to 85% appearing once. The specimen comprised CD4+ or CD8+ T cells sorted from blood, sampled in a trial of the OX40 agonist ivuxolimab. Receptor source: an adult with an advanced solid tumor such as melanoma, head and neck, liver or kidney cancer.

CDR3 region: CASSVARWAGELFF. CDR3 nucleotide sequence: TGTGCCAGCAGCGTAGCTCGGTGGGCCGGGGAGCTGTTTTTT. The chain is built from TRBV9 and TRBJ2-2; no reliable D call. Looked up from germline, CDR1 is SGDLS and CDR2 is YYNGEE. The CDR3 is made up of 14 amino acids. V was shortened by 0 bases and J by 6 bases, with 9 bases between the two germline ends.

This chain links TRBV29-1 with TRBJ2-4, with TRBD1 matching over 7 bases. This CDR3 comprises 13 residues. Per the germline V gene, CDR1 is SQVTM and CDR2 is ANQGSEA. The trim removed 7 bases at V and 1 base at J, leaving 4 bases unmatched. As DNA, the CDR3 is TGCAGCGCTCTACAGGGGGCCAAAAACATTCAGTACTTC. Its protein product is CSALQGAKNIQYF.

V and J are TRBV27 and TRBJ1-1; tentative D call: TRBD1 (5 bases). This CDR3 contains 15 residues. V shed 6 bases and J shed 0 bases, with 14 bases lying between them. The V gene's germline CDR1 is MNHEY and CDR2 SMNVEV (reference sequence). DNA for the CDR3: TGTGCCAGCAGCGTTAATAACAGGATGAACACTGAAGCTTTCTTT. It specifies CASSVNNRMNTEAFF.

A single count supports this clone. The gene calls are TRBV7-3 and TRBJ2-3; D might be TRBD1 or TRBD2, each matching 7 bases. V lost 5 bases and J 4 bases, leaving 19 bases between the germline ends. The CDR3 length is 16 residues. CDR1 and CDR2 (germline): SGHTA, FQGTGA. The CDR3 DNA reads as TGTGCCAGCAGCCCCAGGGGGGGTAATAATGCAGATACGCAGTATTTT. It is translated as CASSPRGGNNADTQYF.

The chain joins TRBV7-2 to TRBJ1-2; possible D gene TRBD1, 6 bases. CDR1 is SGHTA, CDR2 FQGNSA, per germline. Trimming removed 3 bases at V and 9 bases at J, with 17 bases between. The CDR3 length is 14 residues. As DNA, the CDR3 is TGTGCCAGCAGCTTGGGTACAGGGACCCACCGCTACACCTTC. It yields the protein CASSLGTGTHRYTF.

V usage is TRBV9 and J usage is TRBJ2-5, with D possibly matching TRBD2 (5 bases). Germline assignment: CDR1 SGDLS and CDR2 YYNGEE. This CDR3 contains 14 residues. Trimming stripped 2 bases from V and 1 base from J, with 9 bases between. The CDR3 sequence is CASSVGSIQETQYF. CDR3 sequence (DNA): TGTGCCAGCAGCGTGGGGAGTATCCAAGAGACCCAGTACTTC.

Here the CDR3 reads CASSLLDSPNYGYTF. In DNA form, the CDR3 reads TGTGCCAGCAGCTTGTTGGACAGCCCTAACTATGGCTACACCTTC. The chain recombines TRBV5-6 with TRBJ1-2; D is perhaps TRBD1 (6 bases). Germline V gene sequence: CDR1 SGHDT, CDR2 YYEEEE. Trimming pared 1 base from V and 0 bases from J, leaving 10 bases between. The CDR3 extends over 15 amino acids.

The rearrangement links TRBV11-2 to TRBJ1-6; D gene unclear. The CDR3 length is 13 residues. The germline CDR1 and CDR2 sequences are SGHAT and FQNNGV. V was cut by 5 bases and J by 5 bases, with 7 bases left in between. DNA of the CDR3: TGTGCCAGCAGCACAAGTCATAATTCACCCCTCCACTTT. As protein: CASSTSHNSPLHF.

V gene TRBV19 combines with J gene TRBJ1-1; no reliable D call. This CDR3 contains 13 residues. The germline V and J ends were trimmed by 5 bases and 4 bases, with 11 bases remaining between them. CDR1 is LNHDA and CDR2 is SQIVND in the germline V gene (reference sequence). CDR3 sequence (DNA): TGTGCCAGTAGTCTTAAGAGGGTCACTGAAGCTTTCTTT. It yields the protein CASSLKRVTEAFF.

This sequence joins TRBV7-9 and TRBJ2-5, with TRBD2 matching over 15 bases. CDR1 is SEHNR and CDR2 is FQNEAQ in the germline V gene (reference sequence). CDR3 length equals 17 residues. The junction had 10 bases not matched to a gene; V was cut back by 5 bases and J by 6 bases. CDR3 coding DNA: TGTGCCAGCAGCCCCTGGACTAGCGGGGGGGTTGTACAGACCCAGTACTTC. This codes for CASSPWTSGGVVQTQYF.

The J gene is TRBJ2-2, the V gene TRBV21-1; the table assigns TRBD2, which was not confirmed against the DNA. TRBV21-1 is a pseudogene. This CDR3 contains 13 residues. In DNA form, the CDR3 reads TGTGCCAGCATAGGAGCGAACACCGGGGAGCTGTTTTTT. Protein product: CASIGANTGELFF.

V and J are TRBV5-5 and TRBJ2-7; TRBD1 agrees at 9 bases. CDR1 SGHKS and CDR2 YYEKEE come from the germline V gene (reference sequence). V was clipped by 3 bases and J by 3 bases; unmatched bases: 7. The CDR3 runs 15 residues. In DNA, the CDR3 is TGTGCCAGCAGCTCCGGGACAGGGTCCTTCTACGAGCAGTACTTC. Amino acids: CASSSGTGSFYEQYF.

The V gene is TRBV5-1, the J gene TRBJ2-2; maybe TRBD1 (5 bases). There are 15 residues in the CDR3. Trimming shortened V by 3 bases and J by 1 base, and 10 bases separated the two germline ends. From germline, CDR1 is SGHRS and CDR2 YFSETQ. The CDR3 sequence: CASSYKTGNTGELFF. DNA for the CDR3: TGCGCCAGCAGCTACAAAACAGGGAACACCGGGGAGCTGTTTTTT.

This chain uses TRBV6-6 with TRBJ1-3; maybe TRBD1 (5 bases). The V and J ends lost 2 bases and 2 bases respectively, with 7 bases between them. The germline V gene has CDR1 MNHNY and CDR2 SVGAGI (reference sequence). This CDR3 comprises 14 residues. CDR3 bases: TGTGCCAGCAGTTACAGGACAACTGGAAACACCATATATTTT. The encoded protein is CASSYRTTGNTIYF.

The chain is built from TRBV4-3 and TRBJ2-2; 8 nucleotides align to TRBD2. Per germline, CDR1 LGHNA and CDR2 YSLEER. Trimming took 0 bases from V and 2 from J; bases not matched to a gene: 8. This CDR3 region has 18 residues. In DNA, the CDR3 is TGCGCCAGCAGCCAAGAAGGGACTAGTTTGTTCAACACCGGGGAGCTGTTTTTT. Its translation: CASSQEGTSLFNTGELFF.

The chain employs TRBV11-1 and TRBJ1-3; no reliable D call. Trimming took off 5 bases at V and 2 bases at J, with 10 bases between the two ends. The CDR3 totals 14 residues. Per germline, CDR1 SGHAT and CDR2 FQDESV (reference sequence). This chain's CDR3 is CASSDPSTGNTIYF. The DNA for the CDR3 is TGTGCCAGCAGCGACCCTAGTACTGGAAACACCATATATTTT. The full variable domain, its missing parts supplied by reference TRBV11-1 and TRBJ1-3, is EAEVAQSPRYKITEKSQAVAFWCDPISGHATLYWYRQILGQGPELLVQFQDESVVDDSQLPKDRFSAERLKGVDSTLKIQPAELGDSAMYLCASSDPSTGNTIYFGEGSWLTVV.

The chain couples TRBV7-3 to TRBJ2-5, with a tentative D call TRBD2 (6 bases). Trimming pared 5 bases from V and 1 base from J, leaving 11 bases between. CDR3 size: 14 residues. Germline V gives CDR1 SGHTA, CDR2 FQGTGA. CDR3 in DNA: TGTGCCAGCAGCCTGGGGACTGCCCAAGAGACCCAGTACTTC. Residues: CASSLGTAQETQYF.

The chain combines TRBV7-2 with TRBJ2-5; D is uncertain. Germline CDR1 SGHTA, CDR2 FQGNSA. This CDR3 region has 11 residues. The ends were cut back, 7 bases at V and 0 bases at J, with 3 bases in the middle. The CDR3 spells CASKNQETQYF. CDR3 coding DNA: TGTGCCAGCAAAAACCAAGAGACCCAGTACTTC.

The genes are TRBV19 and TRBJ2-5, with no clear D. Trimming pared 7 bases from V and 5 bases from J, leaving 8 bases between. The germline CDR1 and CDR2 sequences are LNHDA and SQIVND (reference sequence). CDR3 length: 11 amino acids. The chain's CDR3 is CASKEFETQYF. CDR3 bases: TGTGCCAGTAAAGAATTCGAGACCCAGTACTTC.

The chain links TRBV28 to TRBJ1-6; D not certain. Germline V lookup: CDR1 MDHEN, CDR2 SYDVKM. V lost 9 bases to trimming and J lost 6 bases, with 12 bases between them. This CDR3 region has 13 residues. This chain's CDR3 is CASGRLANSPLHF. In nucleotides, the CDR3 is TGTGCCAGTGGGAGGTTGGCTAATTCACCCCTCCACTTT.